Sequencing of this T cell receptor beta chain was carried out in a study of blood T cell repertoires in COVID-19. Study background: The samples span acute and convalescent COVID-19 from the United States, Italy and Spain. From T cells, B-cell-depleted T cells, or PBMCs came the material, which was cDNA or gDNA.

Participant age was roughly 18 to 100 years, and participants resided in roughly 25 US areas. Authors' processing steps: Amplification with reference gene primers provided the estimates of nucleated cell counts. Sequencing was performed with immunoSEQ multiplex PCR; in TCRdb, only in-frame clones are kept and a portion is missing. V and J calls and clone size come straight from that table; D and trimming were deduced from the DNA. The sample holds under 300,000 clones, about 91% seen once. With 2 bases removed from V and 2 bases from J, the gap between germline ends came to 8 bases. In germline, CDR1 is SGHVS, CDR2 FNYEAQ. This CDR3 is 14 amino acids long.

The receptor comes from a human donor in a cohort exposed to, infected with or recovered from COVID-19 (not recorded which). The donor label of this sample is uncertain. Sequencing used PBMCs or T cells enriched from blood (not recorded which). The rearrangement joins TRBV7-6 to TRBJ2-3; D uncertain. The CDR3 sequence: CASSLYSPTDTQYF. CDR3 coding DNA: TGTGCCAGCAGCTTATACAGTCCCACAGATACGCAGTATTTT.